This T cell receptor beta chain came from a study of blood T cell repertoires in COVID-19. Overall study context: In each case, the material was cDNA or gDNA derived from T cells, B-cell-depleted T cells, or PBMCs.

The germline V gene encodes CDR1 LNHDA and CDR2 SQIVND (reference sequence). V gave up 7 bases and J gave up 5 bases; unmatched junction bases: 5. The length of the CDR3 is 13 residues. Sequenced by immunoSEQ multiplex PCR; TCRdb stores in-frame clones only, minus some. The table has 190,000 or so clones, about 86% seen once. The V call is TRBV19, the J call TRBJ2-4; 7 positions agree with TRBD1. Sequences were obtained from peripheral blood. This sequence originates from a woman aged 18-29 years who had recovered from COVID-19. CDR3 sequence reads: CASTPGGQNIQYF. The CDR3 nucleotides are TGTGCCAGTACCCCAGGGGGTCAAAACATTCAGTACTTC.